What follows is one T cell receptor beta chain and its context. Its antigen remains unidentified. The data stem from a study of CD8+ T cells in alopecia areata. Study-wide results and limits: Researchers reported that TCR sharing among patients proved less clear than in mice, possibly HLA-linked. Relative to normal scalp, lesional scalp, especially alopecia totalis/universalis, showed higher clonality.

PBMCs were stained for CD3, CD4 and CD8, and CD4+ and CD8+ T cells were sorted. This CDR3 has 13 residues. Germline CDR1 is SGHRS and CDR2 is YFSETQ. Trimming took off 1 base at V and 5 bases at J, with 9 bases between the two ends. Once RNA had been extracted, it was reverse transcribed into cDNA to act as the sequencing template. The repertoire was sequenced with immunoSEQ multiplex PCR; TCRdb's copy has only in-frame clones and lacks some. Of approximately 150,000 clones in the sample, 55% to 65% are singletons; the top ten hold 4% to 5.5%. What was sequenced was CD4+ T cells sorted from blood. The genes are TRBV5-1 and TRBJ1-1; D is unresolved. The source of this sequence is a human donor in good health. In nucleotides, the CDR3 is TGCGCCAGCAGCTTGTTTGGTGGGACTGAAGCTTTCTTT. It is translated as CASSLFGGTEAFF.